This is a list of T cell receptor beta chains from one sample in a study of blood T cell repertoires in COVID-19. This table comes from immunoSEQ multiplex PCR, and its TCRdb copy is limited to in-frame clones, with some not included. The sample carries over 70,000 clones, roughly nine tenths recorded once. The sample was peripheral blood. These receptors originate from a man in his fifties with COVID-19, enrolled during active disease. Both conserved end residues are part of each CDR3. D genes are given only for firm matches. Size values are once, few and many counts, or a class for expanded clones, and some rows have none.

clone size | J gene | V gene | D gene | CDR3 DNA | CDR3 protein
once | TRBJ1-1 | TRBV11-2 | NA | TGTGCCAGCAGCCTTAGAGGCCAGAACACTGAAGCTTTCTTT | CASSLRGQNTEAFF
once | TRBJ1-6 | TRBV6-4 | NA | TGTGCCAGCAGTGCAACGGATAATTCACCCCTCCACTTT | CASSATDNSPLHF
once | TRBJ2-5 | TRBV10-3 | NA | TGTGCCATCAGCGGGTACGGGGAGACCCAGTACTTC | CAISGYGETQYF
NA | TRBJ1-6 | TRBV6-1 | NA | TGTGCCAGCAGTGAAAGGTCCGGGGATGGGAATTCACCCCTCCACTTT | CASSERSGDGNSPLHF
NA | TRBJ2-2 | TRBV4-2 | TRBD2 | TGTGCCAGCAGCCAAGTAGCTAGCGGGAGGGGCACCGGGGAGCTGTTTTTT | CASSQVASGRGTGELFF
NA | TRBJ2-1 | TRBV7-9 | NA | TGTGCCAGCAGCTTATCTAATGAGCAGTTCTTC | CASSLSNEQFF
NA | TRBJ1-5 | TRBV30 | TRBD1 | TGTGCCTGGGGGACAGGGAACAATCAGCCCCAGCATTTT | CAWGTGNNQPQHF
NA | TRBJ1-5 | TRBV4-3 | NA | TGCGCCAGCAGCCAAGAACTGGGGGCCCAGCCCCAGCATTTT | CASSQELGAQPQHF
NA | TRBJ1-1 | TRBV7-2 | TRBD1 | TGTGCCAGCAGCTTGACAGGGTTGCAGAACACTGAAGCTTTCTTT | CASSLTGLQNTEAFF
NA | TRBJ2-1 | TRBV29-1 | TRBD1 | TGCAGCGTTGAAGGGACAGGGGCCCACAATGAGCAGTTCTTC | CSVEGTGAHNEQFF
NA | TRBJ1-5 | TRBV27 | TRBD1 | TGTGCCAGCAGTCCGGACCGGGACAGGGTGGGCAAATATCAGCCCCAGCATTTT | CASSPDRDRVGKYQPQHF
NA | TRBJ2-3 | TRBV14 | NA | TGTGCCAGCAGCCATAGGAGGGCAAATACGCAGTATTTT | CASSHRRANTQYF
few | TRBJ1-4 | TRBV5-1 | NA | TGCGCCAGCAGCTTTGACGCTGCCGGGGAAAAACTGTTTTTT | CASSFDAAGEKLFF
NA | TRBJ2-1 | TRBV18 | TRBD2 | TGTGCCAGCTCAAAATCTAGCGGTTTGGATGAGCAGTTCTTC | CASSKSSGLDEQFF
once | TRBJ2-3 | TRBV6-2/TRBV6-3 | NA | TGTGCCAGCAGCATTATTAGCCCAGATACGCAGTATTTT | CASSIISPDTQYF
NA | TRBJ2-7 | TRBV7-6 | NA | TGTGCCAGCAGCTTAGCGCCGGGTATTGCCGAGCAGTACTTC | CASSLAPGIAEQYF